The 24 T cell receptor beta chains listed next were all sequenced from one sample in a study of blood T cell repertoires in COVID-19. Sequencing was performed with immunoSEQ multiplex PCR; in TCRdb, only in-frame clones are kept and a portion is missing. The table shows 65,000 to 70,000 clones, with approximately 86% occurring only once. Material: peripheral blood. These TCRs come from a man aged 35-49 years with COVID-19, enrolled during active disease.

The V and J genes are TRBV20-1 and TRBJ2-3; 7 bases are shared with TRBD2. The junction had 3 bases not matched to a gene; V was cut back by 6 bases and J by 6 bases. The CDR3 runs to 11 residues. CDR1 is DFQATT and CDR2 is SNEGSKA in the germline V gene (reference sequence). Written as DNA, the CDR3 is TGCAGTGCCGGGGGGATGGATACGCAGTATTTT. Translation gives CSAGGMDTQYF.

CDR3 nucleotides: TGTGCCAGCAGCGTAGGGGGGCTAGCGGTTACAGGGGAGCTGTTTTTT. Translated: CASSVGGLAVTGELFF. The chain has TRBV9 and TRBJ2-2; weak D call: TRBD2 (7 bases). This CDR3 is 16 amino acids long. Trimming cost V 0 bases and J 8 bases, with 17 bases left between them. CDR1 is SGDLS and CDR2 is YYNGEE in the germline V gene.

The genes are TRBV27 and TRBJ1-4; TRBD1 might be the D (6 bases). V lost 10 bases, J lost 5 bases, and 11 bases lay in between. This CDR3 contains 12 residues. CDR1 is MNHEY, CDR2 SMNVEV, per germline (reference sequence). DNA of the CDR3: TGTGCCACCGGCAGGGGAAATGAAAAACTGTTTTTT. This translates into CATGRGNEKLFF.

The chain employs TRBV30 and TRBJ1-6; D ambiguous. CDR3 size: 18 residues. Germline V gene lookup returns CDR1 GTSNPN and CDR2 SVGIG (reference sequence). Trimming shortened V by 0 bases and J by 6 bases, and 21 bases separated the two germline ends. CDR3 coding DNA: TGTGCCTGGAGTGTACGGGGAGGGCGTCGCCAAGTTAATTCACCCCTCCACTTT. Its protein is CAWSVRGGRRQVNSPLHF. The whole variable domain, filled in from reference TRBV30 and TRBJ1-6, reads SQTIHQWPATLVQPVGSPLSLECTVEGTSNPNLYWYRQAAGRGLQLLFYSVGIGQISSEVPQNLSASRPQDRQFILSSKKLLLSDSGFYLCAWSVRGGRRQVNSPLHFGNGTRLTVT.

The V call is TRBV27, the J call TRBJ1-2; possibly TRBD1 for D (5 bases). V was cut by 2 bases and J by 2 bases, with 12 bases left in between. This CDR3 contains 15 residues. Germline V gives CDR1 MNHEY, CDR2 SMNVEV (reference sequence). In DNA, the CDR3 is TGTGCCAGCAGTTTAAATCGGGGGTTCAACTATGGCTACACCTTC. This gives the protein CASSLNRGFNYGYTF.

V and J are TRBV30 and TRBJ2-3, with 12 bases identical to TRBD2. The germline CDR1 and CDR2 sequences are GTSNPN and SVGIG (reference sequence). Unmatched junction bases numbered 4, after V lost 2 bases and J lost 10 bases. CDR3 length equals 13 residues. The CDR3 protein is CAWSPLAGGAQYF. The CDR3, as DNA: TGTGCCTGGAGTCCCCTAGCGGGGGGGGCGCAGTATTTT.

The chain employs TRBV28 and TRBJ1-2; possibly TRBD1 for D (5 bases). The CDR3 is made up of 16 amino acids. Germline CDR1 is MDHEN and CDR2 is SYDVKM. V was trimmed by 6 bases and J by 5 bases, leaving 22 bases between them. Written as DNA, the CDR3 is TGTGCCAGCAGGTCGACTGCCCCAGCCAAGGGGTATGGCTACACCTTC. Its protein product is CASRSTAPAKGYGYTF.

The CDR3 loop reads CASSGDSLYEQYF. DNA for the CDR3: TGTGCCAGCTCAGGTGACAGTCTCTACGAGCAGTACTTC. V gene TRBV18 combines with J gene TRBJ2-7, with a weak D call TRBD1 (5 bases). This CDR3 is 13 amino acids long. Looked up from germline, CDR1 is KGHSH and CDR2 is LQKENI. V was shortened by 5 bases and J by 3 bases, with 11 bases between the two germline ends.

The chain carries TRBV6-1 and TRBJ1-1; TRBD1 matches at 7 bases. From germline, CDR1 is MNHNS and CDR2 SASEGT. The CDR3 sequence is 14 residues long. The J segment lost 5 bases and the V segment lost 2 bases, leaving 5 bases of the junction unmatched. The CDR3 loop is CASSEQGGQTEAFF. In nucleotides, the CDR3 is TGTGCCAGCAGTGAACAGGGGGGCCAAACTGAAGCTTTCTTT.

V usage is TRBV29-1 and J usage is TRBJ2-7, with TRBD1 identical over 9 bases. Trimming cost V 7 bases and J 3 bases; bases outside gene matches: 10. The germline gives CDR1 SQVTM, CDR2 ANQGSEA. The CDR3 has 14 residues. CDR3 region: CSARDRVYLYEQYF. Written as DNA, the CDR3 is TGCAGCGCCCGGGACAGGGTTTATCTCTACGAGCAGTACTTC.

V and J are TRBV5-1 and TRBJ2-7; 8 nucleotides match TRBD2. The CDR3 has 14 amino acids. V dropped 0 bases and J dropped 7; count of bases not matched to a gene: 6. Germline CDR1 SGHRS, CDR2 YFSETQ. CDR3 nucleotides: TGCGCCAGCAGCTTGGCCGGGGGGGCCGGGGAGCAGTACTTC. It specifies CASSLAGGAGEQYF. Full variable domain (outside the CDR3, taken from reference TRBV5-1 and TRBJ2-7): KAGVTQTPRYLIKTRGQQVTLSCSPISGHRSVSWYQQTPGQGLQFLFEYFSETQRNKGNFPGRFSGRQFSNSRSEMNVSTLELGDSALYLCASSLAGGAGEQYFGPGTRLTVT.

J is TRBJ2-7 and V is TRBV27; 7 bases agree with TRBD1. From germline, CDR1 is MNHEY and CDR2 SMNVEV (reference sequence). V trimming: 4 bases; J trimming: 3 bases; junction bases outside the gene matches: 9. The CDR3 is 15 residues long. CDR3 nucleotides: TGTGCCAGCAGTTCCCTTAGACAGGGCGTCTACGAGCAGTACTTC. This sequence encodes CASSSLRQGVYEQYF.

The J gene is TRBJ2-1, the V gene TRBV11-1, with a tentative D call TRBD2 (7 bases). Trimming took 2 bases from V and 8 from J, leaving 13 bases between them. This CDR3 contains 14 residues. Germline-derived CDR1 and CDR2 are SGHAT and FQDESV (reference sequence). The CDR3, as DNA: TGTGCCAGCAGCTTACGGGGGGCCCTCGATGAGCAGTTCTTC. Its translation: CASSLRGALDEQFF.

This chain links TRBV5-5 with TRBJ2-7; no reliable D call. The germline gives CDR1 SGHKS, CDR2 YYEKEE (reference sequence). V was shortened by 0 bases and J by 3 bases, with 4 bases between the two germline ends. There are 12 residues in the CDR3. The CDR3 region has the DNA TGTGCCAGCAGCTTGGACAACTACGAGCAGTACTTC. It yields the protein CASSLDNYEQYF. Together with reference TRBV5-5 and TRBJ2-7, the CDR3 gives the full variable domain: DAGVTQSPTHLIKTRGQQVTLRCSPISGHKSVSWYQQVLGQGPQFIFQYYEKEERGRGNFPDRFSARQFPNYSSELNVNALLLGDSALYLCASSLDNYEQYFGPGTRLTVT.

The chain joins TRBV10-1 to TRBJ1-1; D possibly corresponds to TRBD1 (5 bases). With 5 bases removed from V and 3 bases from J, the gap between germline ends came to 10 bases. The CDR3 extends over 13 amino acids. Germline lookup yields CDR1 WNHNN and CDR2 SYGVQD (reference sequence). The CDR3 DNA is TGCGCCAGCAGTCAGGGTTGGGACACTGAAGCTTTCTTT. Its translation: CASSQGWDTEAFF.

V gene TRBV6-2 or TRBV6-3 combines with J gene TRBJ2-7; 11 nucleotides match TRBD1. This CDR3 spans 14 amino acids. Germline V gives CDR1 MNHEY, CDR2 SVGEGT. After removal of 6 bases from V and 7 bases from J, the junction contained 8 bases not matched to a gene. The CDR3 loop reads CASSPGQGAMEQYF. The CDR3 DNA is TGTGCCAGCAGCCCCGGACAGGGGGCGATGGAGCAGTACTTC.

The chain recombines TRBV7-9 with TRBJ2-5; a possible D gene is TRBD1 (5 bases). The CDR3 spans 17 residues. Germline assignment: CDR1 SEHNR and CDR2 FQNEAQ (reference sequence). V gave up 5 bases and J gave up 1 base, with 20 bases separating them. The CDR3 coding sequence is TGTGCCAGCAGCCAACCCAGGGTTGACACCGCCCAAGAGACCCAGTACTTC. Its protein product is CASSQPRVDTAQETQYF.

J is TRBJ2-3 and V is TRBV6-1; possible D gene TRBD2, 6 bases. The V end was cut by 6 bases, the J end by 1 base, with 8 bases between. Germline V CDR1 and CDR2: MNHNS, SASEGT. The CDR3 is 13 residues long. The CDR3 region has the DNA TGTGCCAGCAGACCGGGAGGCACAGATACGCAGTATTTT. Its translation: CASRPGGTDTQYF.

The CDR3, as DNA: TGTGCCAGCTCACTTAACGGACTAGAAGAGACCCAGTACTTC. As protein: CASSLNGLEETQYF. The gene calls are TRBV18 and TRBJ2-5; the match to TRBD2 covers 7 bases. The germline V gene encodes CDR1 KGHSH and CDR2 LQKENI. This CDR3 comprises 14 residues. J lost 3 bases, V lost 4 bases, and 5 bases had no gene match.

The genes are TRBV5-6 and TRBJ1-4; possibly TRBD1 for D (6 bases). With 4 bases removed from V and 7 bases from J, the gap between germline ends came to 14 bases. The germline gives CDR1 SGHDT, CDR2 YYEEEE. The CDR3 runs 14 residues. CDR3: CASSQAGVLEKLFF. CDR3 bases: TGTGCCAGCAGCCAGGCAGGGGTTCTTGAAAAACTGTTTTTT.

The V gene is TRBV11-2, the J gene TRBJ2-1; 10 nucleotides align to TRBD2. Per germline, CDR1 SGHAT and CDR2 FQNNGV. The V and J ends lost 5 bases and 7 bases, in that order; junction bases with no gene match: 8. The CDR3 is 15 amino acids. CDR3 in amino acids: CASSLGTSVENEQFF. The DNA of the CDR3 is TGTGCCAGCAGCCTGGGGACTAGCGTTGAAAATGAGCAGTTCTTC.

A few counts support this clone. DNA of the CDR3: TGTGCCAGCAGCTTGAGGTGGGGGGGCACAGATACGCAGTATTTT. Protein product: CASSLRWGGTDTQYF. The V and J genes are TRBV5-4 and TRBJ2-3, with D maybe TRBD2 (6 bases). V was pared by 1 base and J by 1 base, with 10 bases between. Looked up from germline, CDR1 is SGHNT and CDR2 is YYREEE (reference sequence). This CDR3 spans 15 amino acids.

The V and J genes are TRBV28 and TRBJ2-2, with 9 bases lining up with TRBD1. The ends lost 6 bases at V and 6 bases at J; junction bases unmatched: 11. Germline values: CDR1 MDHEN, CDR2 SYDVKM. The CDR3 is 16 amino acids. The CDR3 DNA reads TGTGCCAGCAGAACAAGGGGACAGGGAGGTGCCGGGGAGCTGTTTTTT. It yields the protein CASRTRGQGGAGELFF.

This chain uses TRBV5-1 with TRBJ2-3; D is perhaps TRBD2 (5 bases). In germline, CDR1 is SGHRS, CDR2 YFSETQ. The CDR3 consists of 14 residues. The V end lost 5 bases, the J end lost 1 base, and 11 bases lay between the germline ends. CDR3 bases: TGCGCCAGCAGTCCGGGGATGGGCACAGATACGCAGTATTTT. Amino acid sequence: CASSPGMGTDTQYF.